The clone carrying this T cell receptor beta chain was counted ten times or more. Its matching antigen is unknown. This CDR3 is 15 amino acids long. Germline V gene data show CDR1 as LGHNA and CDR2 as YSLEER. The J segment lost 8 bases and the V segment lost 0 bases, leaving 5 bases of the junction unmatched. TCRdb ran MiXCR on the RT-PCR reads and lists one entry per CDR3 protein. The sample records roughly 630,000 distinct CDR3 sequences, 12% to 15% being singletons. This entry comes from a study of response to subunit inactivated influenza vaccine. Notes on the study in general: That few new T cells are recruited by each seasonal influenza vaccination was the authors' suggestion.

The chain employs TRBV4-3 and TRBJ2-2, with 8 bases that match TRBD1. Sequences were derived from PBMCs from blood, sampled 14 to 15 days before vaccination. The sequence was obtained from a man aged 50-59 years who received an inactivated influenza vaccine. This chain's CDR3 is CASSQDPGGGGELFF. The CDR3 nucleotides read TGCGCCAGCAGCCAAGACCCAGGGGGCGGGGGGGAGCTGTTTTTT.